This TCR beta chain was sequenced in a study of cytomegalovirus exposure and HLA in healthy donors. The PCR contained 60 Vbeta and 13 Jbeta primers. Using immunoSEQ multiplex PCR, the repertoire was profiled, and TCRdb retains in-frame clones only, with some absent. Among some 200,000 clones listed, 70% to 85% were seen once. This clone was detected a few times. The source of this sequence is a woman aged 40 to 50 in good health and CMV-seronegative. Specimen: PBMCs.

CDR3 DNA sequence: TGTGCCAGTAGTGTCCGGACAGGCCAAATCAATGAAAAACTGTTTTTT. This translates into CASSVRTGQINEKLFF. V is TRBV19 and J is TRBJ1-4; 7 nucleotides match TRBD1. There are 16 residues in the CDR3. The V segment lost 5 bases and the J segment 5 bases; nucleotides outside the gene matches: 11. CDR1 LNHDA and CDR2 SQIVND come from the germline V gene (reference sequence). The entire variable domain, with the rest obtained from reference TRBV19 and TRBJ1-4, is as follows: DGGITQSPKYLFRKEGQNVTLSCEQNLNHDAMYWYRQDPGQGLRLIYYSQIVNDFQKGDIAEGYSVSREKKESFPLTVTSAQKNPTAFYLCASSVRTGQINEKLFFGSGTQLSVL.